One sample yielded the 2 T cell receptor beta chains listed below, sequenced in a study of cytomegalovirus exposure and HLA in healthy donors. The PCR was carried out with 60 Vbeta primers and 13 Jbeta primers. Generated by immunoSEQ multiplex PCR, the TCRdb table keeps only in-frame clones and is missing some. The sample holds under 80,000 clones, around 75% seen once. Sequenced: PBMCs. These receptors originate from a man in his fifties in good health and CMV-seropositive.

This rearrangement joins TRBV4-2 to TRBJ2-3, with 10 bases identical to TRBD1. After removal of 4 bases from V and 3 bases from J, the junction contained 7 bases not matched to a gene. The CDR3 contains 16 residues. Germline V CDR1 and CDR2: LGHNA, YNFKEQ. The CDR3 here is CASSPMGQGITDTQYF. CDR3 DNA sequence: TGTGCCAGCAGCCCCATGGGACAGGGGATAACAGATACGCAGTATTTT.

The chain couples TRBV2 to TRBJ2-4; D is perhaps TRBD1 (5 bases). The CDR3 consists of 15 residues. Trimming left V 3 bases short and J 5 bases short, with 14 bases between. CDR1 is SNHLY, CDR2 FYNNEI, per germline. This CDR3 reads CASSEKGLSQNIQYF. CDR3 nucleotides: TGTGCCAGCAGTGAGAAGGGGTTGAGCCAAAACATTCAGTACTTC.